This TCR beta chain is from a study of blood T cell repertoires in COVID-19. Study in general: The United States, Italy and Spain were the sources of the acute and convalescent COVID-19 samples.

Everyone who took part was roughly 18 to 89 years old, and they came from 20 to 25 US areas. The assay was immunoSEQ multiplex PCR, and TCRdb's table has in-frame clones only and misses some. The sample lists roughly 320,000 clones, approximately 91% seen once, with 3.9% in the top ten. The sequencing sample was made of PBMCs or T cells enriched from blood (not recorded which). The source is a woman aged 25-40 years who had been exposed to COVID-19.

CDR3: CASSLTSLGETQYF. The CDR3 DNA follows: TGCGCCAGCAGCTTGACTAGCCTTGGGGAGACCCAGTACTTC. V gene TRBV5-1 combines with J gene TRBJ2-5, with D possibly matching TRBD2 (6 bases). The CDR3 totals 14 residues. V was clipped by 1 base and J by 5 bases, with 12 bases between them. Germline V gene data show CDR1 as SGHRS and CDR2 as YFSETQ. Complete variable domain (other parts from reference TRBV5-1 and TRBJ2-5): KAGVTQTPRYLIKTRGQQVTLSCSPISGHRSVSWYQQTPGQGLQFLFEYFSETQRNKGNFPGRFSGRQFSNSRSEMNVSTLELGDSALYLCASSLTSLGETQYFGPGTRLLVL.